A single sample gave rise to the 2 T cell receptor beta chains below, sequenced in a study of T cells after yellow fever vaccination. TCRdb fed the 5' RACE reads into MiXCR, producing one record per CDR3 protein. Among over 250,000 distinct CDR3 sequences listed, roughly 4% were seen once. The sample here was PBMCs, taken 5 days after the yellow fever booster vaccination. Receptors were obtained from a man between 18 and 29 years old who received the YFV17D yellow fever vaccine.

This clonotype was counted between two and nine times. The V call is TRBV5-4, the J call TRBJ2-7, with 7 bases lining up with TRBD1. The CDR3 runs to 14 residues. Germline values: CDR1 SGHNT, CDR2 YYREEE (reference sequence). Trimming cost V 4 bases and J 3 bases; bases outside gene matches: 7. CDR3 sequence reads: CASSAKGDSYEQYF. The CDR3 nucleotides are TGTGCCAGCAGCGCGAAGGGGGACAGCTACGAGCAGTACTTC.

The chain is built from TRBV5-1 and TRBJ1-3; D is unclear. The CDR3 has 16 amino acids. The germline V and J ends were trimmed by 1 base and 2 bases, with 13 bases remaining between them. Germline V lookup: CDR1 SGHRS, CDR2 YFSETQ. The CDR3 nucleotides read TGCGCCAGCAGCTTGAGGCGGGGATCTCCTGGAAACACCATATATTTT. This encodes CASSLRRGSPGNTIYF.